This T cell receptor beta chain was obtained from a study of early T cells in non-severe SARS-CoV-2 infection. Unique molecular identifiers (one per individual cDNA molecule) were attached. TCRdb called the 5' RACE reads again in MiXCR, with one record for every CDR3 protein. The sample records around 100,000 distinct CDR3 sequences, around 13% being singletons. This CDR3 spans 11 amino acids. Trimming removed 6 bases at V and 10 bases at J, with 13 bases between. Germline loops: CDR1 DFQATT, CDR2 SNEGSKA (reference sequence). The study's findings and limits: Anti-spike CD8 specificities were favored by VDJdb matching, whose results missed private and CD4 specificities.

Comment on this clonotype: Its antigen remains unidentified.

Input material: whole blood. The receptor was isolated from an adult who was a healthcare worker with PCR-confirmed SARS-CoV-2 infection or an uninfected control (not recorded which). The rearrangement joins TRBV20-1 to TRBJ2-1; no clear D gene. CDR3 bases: TGCAGTGCATCGACTGACCCGGAGCAGTTCTTC. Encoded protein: CSASTDPEQFF.